Sequencing of this T cell receptor (beta chain) was carried out in a study of cytomegalovirus exposure and HLA in healthy donors. Details on this clone: Antigen unknown.

It was with 60 Vbeta and 13 Jbeta primers that the PCR ran. Clones were read by immunoSEQ multiplex PCR, and TCRdb kept only the in-frame ones, dropping some. The top ten clones hold approximately 4.1% of a sample with around 140,000 clones, approximately 80% of them seen once. Trimming left V 6 bases short and J 2 bases short, with 16 bases between. Germline V gene data show CDR1 as MDHEN and CDR2 as SYDVKM. The CDR3 totals 15 residues. Overall study results and limits: Reported results showed that the classifier diagnosed cytomegalovirus status with high specificity and sensitivity. Sequencing had likely introduced a cluster of highly shared sequence variants as an artifact. Exclusion as indistinguishable affected some V segments, including TRBV6-2 and TRBV6-3.

Sequenced input: PBMCs. The genes are TRBV28 and TRBJ1-2; a weak D match, TRBD1 (6 bases). The TCR originated in a man between 35 and 55 years old in good health and CMV-seronegative. The CDR3 loop is CASRTRDTINYGYTF. As DNA, the CDR3 is TGTGCCAGCAGGACGAGGGACACCATAAACTATGGCTACACCTTC.